This is a list of T cell receptor beta chains from one sample in a study of blood T cell repertoires in COVID-19. Method: immunoSEQ multiplex PCR; TCRdb's copy keeps in-frame clones and lacks some. The sample includes 180,000 or so clones, roughly 82% seen only once; the top ten take about 10%. Sequenced sample: PBMCs or T cells enriched from blood (not recorded which). Receptors originate from a man aged 50 to 59 who had recovered from COVID-19. Each CDR3 is given with its conserved first and last residue. D genes are given only for firm matches. Size is stated for part of the rows, as once, few or many counts, or as a class when the clone is expanded.

-,TRBV3-1/TRBV3-2,-,TRBJ2-7,CASSLAKRGKQYF,TGTGCCAGCAGCCTCGCTAAAAGGGGAAAGCAGTACTTC
-,TRBV19,TRBD1,TRBJ1-2,CASSPWGQISNYGYTF,TGTGCCAGTAGCCCCTGGGGACAGATTTCCAACTATGGCTACACCTTC
-,TRBV5-1,-,TRBJ1-2,CASSLAGGMAGSGGYTF,TGCGCCAGCAGCTTGGCCGGTGGAATGGCGGGCTCCGGGGGCTACACCTTC
-,TRBV5-1,TRBD2,TRBJ2-1,CASSPGTRVNEQFF,TGCGCCAGCAGCCCCGGGACTAGGGTCAATGAGCAGTTCTTC
-,TRBV27,-,TRBJ1-5,CASSRDIDQPQHF,TGTGCCAGCAGTAGGGACATAGATCAGCCCCAGCATTTT
-,TRBV2,TRBD2,TRBJ2-7,CASSEGASGLDEQYF,TGTGCCAGCAGTGAAGGGGCTAGCGGTTTGGACGAGCAGTACTTC
-,TRBV27,-,TRBJ2-1,CASSPDRREQFF,TGTGCCAGCAGTCCCGACAGGAGAGAGCAGTTCTTC
-,TRBV7-2,-,TRBJ2-3,CASSRSGGHWYF,TGTGCCAGCAGCAGAAGCGGAGGTCACTGGTATTTT
-,TRBV5-4,TRBD2,TRBJ2-3,CASSLVLAGAYTDTQYF,TGTGCCAGCAGCTTGGTACTAGCGGGGGCATACACAGATACGCAGTATTTT
-,TRBV28,TRBD2,TRBJ2-3,CASRLTGLAASTDTQYF,TGTGCCAGCAGGCTGACGGGACTAGCGGCTAGCACAGATACGCAGTATTTT
-,TRBV5-1,-,TRBJ2-1,CASRGGTASYNEQFF,TGCGCCAGCCGTGGGGGGACGGCGTCCTACAATGAGCAGTTCTTC
-,TRBV2,-,TRBJ1-6,CASRFDRRTFRSPLHF,TGTGCCAGCAGGTTTGACAGGCGGACCTTCCGTTCACCCCTCCACTTT
-,TRBV6-6,TRBD1,TRBJ1-6,CASSPVQGANNSPLHF,TGTGCCAGCAGCCCAGTACAGGGGGCTAATAATTCACCCCTCCACTTT
-,TRBV5-4,TRBD1,TRBJ2-3,CASSRGQGADTQYF,TGTGCCAGCAGCAGGGGACAGGGGGCAGATACGCAGTATTTT
once,TRBV11-1,-,TRBJ1-6,CASTRGTSNSPLHF,TGTGCCAGCACCCGAGGGACTAGCAATTCACCCCTCCACTTT
once,TRBV7-8,TRBD1,TRBJ1-5,CASSPRTGGDQPQHF,TGTGCCAGCAGCCCCCGGACAGGGGGCGATCAGCCCCAGCATTTT
-,TRBV10-2,-,TRBJ2-5,CASSAGEETQYF,TGCGCCAGCAGTGCCGGGGAAGAGACCCAGTACTTC
-,TRBV12-5,-,TRBJ2-7,CASGPARRAHSANYEQYF,TGTGCTAGTGGCCCTGCCCGCAGGGCCCACTCGGCAAATTACGAGCAGTACTTC
-,TRBV28,-,TRBJ1-2,CASSLARGGYTF,TGTGCCAGCAGTTTGGCCCGAGGTGGCTACACCTTC
-,TRBV9,TRBD2,TRBJ2-3,CASSFLSGGHQYTDTQYF,TGTGCCAGCAGCTTCCTTAGCGGGGGCCACCAATACACAGATACGCAGTATTTT
-,TRBV3-1/TRBV3-2,TRBD1,TRBJ1-2,CASSQRQGDYGYTF,TGTGCCAGCAGCCAAAGACAGGGCGACTATGGCTACACCTTC
-,TRBV19,TRBD1,TRBJ2-1,CASSIRMGTGTYNEQFF,TGTGCCAGTAGTATTCGGATGGGGACAGGGACCTACAATGAGCAGTTCTTC
once,TRBV6-5,TRBD2,TRBJ2-1,CASSYGEGPLNEQFF,TGTGCCAGCAGTTACGGGGAGGGCCCCTTGAATGAGCAGTTCTTC
-,TRBV28,TRBD1,TRBJ1-2,CASSLSGDRVEGYTF,TGTGCCAGCAGTTTATCTGGGGACAGGGTAGAAGGCTACACCTTC
-,TRBV5-1,TRBD1,TRBJ2-3,CASSLDRGSTDTQYF,TGCGCCAGCAGCTTGGACAGGGGAAGCACAGATACGCAGTATTTT
-,TRBV30,TRBD1,TRBJ1-6,CAWRAPGQGYSPLHF,TGTGCCTGGAGAGCGCCGGGACAGGGTTATTCACCCCTCCACTTT
-,TRBV25-1,-,TRBJ2-3,CASSGNGRGGVSTDTQYF,TGTGCCAGCAGTGGTAACGGCAGGGGAGGGGTAAGCACAGATACGCAGTATTTT
-,TRBV24-1,-,TRBJ1-5,CATSGGRSYQPQHF,TGTGCCACCAGTGGGGGCCGGTCATATCAGCCCCAGCATTTT